Here is one TCR beta chain with its context. Antigen unknown. Repertoires were generated with immunoSEQ multiplex PCR, while TCRdb's copy carries only in-frame clones and drops some. The data show 150,000 or so clones, 90% seen once. The data were taken from a study of T cell responses to AZD1222 COVID-19 vaccine. Study summary: Analyses pooled second doses at about 4 or about 12 weeks.

General observations from the study: Spike-specific TCR breadth and depth rose after two AZD1222 doses. Distributed over spike, vaccine-associated CD4 TCRs predominated at 160-218 and 743-854. Clonal diversity was possibly underestimated, and white British individuals and females predominated among donors.

Trimming stripped 6 bases from V and 2 bases from J, with 8 bases between. The CDR3 totals 12 residues. This sample comprised peripheral blood, obtained on day 0 of AZD1222 vaccination. V and J are TRBV12-3 or TRBV12-4 and TRBJ2-7; no reliable D call. This TCR derives from an adult in good health. The CDR3 DNA reads TGTGCCAGCAGCCGACGTACCTACGAGCAGTACTTC. This codes for CASSRRTYEQYF.